The 9 T cell receptor beta chains presented below share a single source sample, sequenced in a study of T cell responses to AZD1222 COVID-19 vaccine. Profiled with immunoSEQ multiplex PCR; TCRdb holds only in-frame clones, not every one. The sample shows over 65,000 clones, approximately 89% of them seen only once. The sequences come from peripheral blood, collected 28 days after the second AZD1222 dose. The source of these receptors is an adult who received the AZD1222 COVID-19 vaccine.

V usage is TRBV28 and J usage is TRBJ2-2, with TRBD1 as a possible D gene (6 bases). Between the trimmed V and J ends, which lost 3 bases and 10 bases, there was a span of 15 bases. Germline CDR1 MDHEN, CDR2 SYDVKM. The CDR3 totals 14 residues. The CDR3 region has the DNA TGTGCCAGCAGTTTCCCCTCGACAGGCTTGGAGCTGTTTTTT. Residues: CASSFPSTGLELFF.

The chain employs TRBV27 and TRBJ2-7, with D perhaps matching TRBD2 (7 bases). Germline-derived CDR1 and CDR2 are MNHEY and SMNVEV (reference sequence). This CDR3 region has 19 residues. V was shortened by 5 bases and J by 2 bases, with 28 bases between the two germline ends. DNA for the CDR3: TGTGCCAGCAGTCCCCCGGTTAACTGGGGGGAGGGGGGAACCTACGAGCAGTACTTC. It codes for CASSPPVNWGEGGTYEQYF.

The chain uses TRBV27 and TRBJ1-2; 10 bases fit TRBD1. Germline V gene data show CDR1 as MNHEY and CDR2 as SMNVEV (reference sequence). CDR3 size: 15 residues. V shed 5 bases and J 4 bases; nucleotides not matched to a gene: 7. The CDR3 DNA follows: TGTGCCAGCAGTCCGCCGGGACAGGGGTTCTATGGCTACACCTTC. Protein: CASSPPGQGFYGYTF.

J is TRBJ1-2 and V is TRBV5-1, with a tentative D call TRBD1 (5 bases). V was shortened by 0 bases and J by 13 bases, with 16 bases between the two germline ends. Germline V CDR1 and CDR2: SGHRS, YFSETQ. CDR3 length: 13 residues. CDR3 loop: CASSLGQGPGGTF. DNA of the CDR3: TGCGCCAGCAGCTTGGGGCAGGGCCCGGGGGGCACCTTC.

The chain couples TRBV9 to TRBJ1-2; 7 nucleotides line up with TRBD1. The length of the CDR3 is 15 residues. V lost 3 bases to trimming and J lost 4 bases; unmatched junction nucleotides: 9. The germline V gene encodes CDR1 SGDLS and CDR2 YYNGEE. The CDR3 DNA sequence: TGTGCCAGCAGCGCGAACAGGGGCTCGGGCTATGGCTACACCTTC. Protein sequence: CASSANRGSGYGYTF.

This sequence joins TRBV4-1 and TRBJ1-5, with unresolved D. Trimming removed 0 bases at V and 7 bases at J, with 10 bases between. The CDR3 contains 14 residues. The germline gives CDR1 MGHRA, CDR2 YSYEKL. CDR3 in DNA: TGCGCCAGCAGCCAAGAAGGAGTTGGACAGCCCCAGCATTTT. Translation: CASSQEGVGQPQHF.

The chain employs TRBV3-1 (or the pseudogene TRBV3-2) and TRBJ2-2; D call uncertain. In germline, CDR1 is LGHDT, CDR2 YNNKEL (reference sequence). The CDR3 contains 17 residues. Trimming cost V 1 base and J 5 bases, with 17 bases left between them. The CDR3, as DNA: TGTGCCAGCAGCCAAGGTTCATCCGGGTACGGAACCGGGGAGCTGTTTTTT. Translation: CASSQGSSGYGTGELFF.

The chain employs TRBV11-1 and TRBJ2-6, with D possibly matching TRBD1 (6 bases). With 4 bases removed from V and 2 bases from J, the gap between germline ends came to 12 bases. The CDR3 totals 16 residues. Looked up from germline, CDR1 is SGHAT and CDR2 is FQDESV (reference sequence). The CDR3 loop reads CASSWTDVTGANVLTF. CDR3 DNA sequence: TGTGCCAGCAGCTGGACAGATGTAACTGGGGCCAACGTCCTGACTTTC.

The rearrangement uses TRBV6-6 and TRBJ1-2; 9 positions agree with TRBD1. With 6 bases clipped from V and 3 bases from J, the junction kept 2 bases outside the gene matches. Per the germline V gene, CDR1 is MNHNY and CDR2 is SVGAGI (reference sequence). The CDR3 is made up of 13 amino acids. The CDR3 DNA sequence: TGTGCCAGCAGCCGGGACAGGGACTATGGCTACACCTTC. Translated, it gives CASSRDRDYGYTF.